The present T cell receptor beta chain was sequenced within a study of blood T cells in healthy people across ages. Study overall: About one barcoded beta molecule per two T cells was captured by template switching.

Then a second PCR, running about 6 to 11 cycles, was carried out with a sample-barcoded 5' primer and a J-beta primer mix. Per sample, CDR3-containing paired-end reads numbered at least 2.5 million. TCRdb ran MiXCR on the 5' RACE reads and lists one entry per CDR3 protein. Of 850,000 to 1,000,000 distinct CDR3 sequences in the sample, around 54% were seen once. The CDR3 totals 15 residues. The genes are TRBV21-1 and TRBJ2-7; the D segment call TRBD2 is taken from the table without a DNA check. TRBV21-1 is marked as a pseudogene. The sequenced sample consisted of blood. This sequence originates from a woman aged 60-75 years in good health. The CDR3 protein is CASTSGGGLAYEQYF. The CDR3 DNA reads TGTGCCAGCACCTCGGGAGGGGGACTGGCCTACGAGCAGTACTTC.